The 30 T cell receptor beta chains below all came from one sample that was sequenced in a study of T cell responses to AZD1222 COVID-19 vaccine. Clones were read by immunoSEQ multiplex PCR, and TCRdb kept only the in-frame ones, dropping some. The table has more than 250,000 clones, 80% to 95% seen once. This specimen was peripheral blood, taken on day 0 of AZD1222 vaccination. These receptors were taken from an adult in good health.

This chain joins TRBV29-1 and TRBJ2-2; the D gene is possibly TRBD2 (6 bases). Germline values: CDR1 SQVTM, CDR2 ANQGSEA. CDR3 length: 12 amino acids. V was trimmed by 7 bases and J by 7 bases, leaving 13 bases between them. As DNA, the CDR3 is TGCAGCGCCCCCGGCGGGGACGGGGAGCTGTTTTTT. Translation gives CSAPGGDGELFF.

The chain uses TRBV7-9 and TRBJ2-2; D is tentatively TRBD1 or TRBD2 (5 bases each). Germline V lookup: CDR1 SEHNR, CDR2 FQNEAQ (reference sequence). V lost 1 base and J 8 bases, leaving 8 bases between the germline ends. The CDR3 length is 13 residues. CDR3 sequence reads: CASSLVGAGELFF. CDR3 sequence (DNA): TGTGCCAGCAGCTTAGTCGGGGCTGGGGAGCTGTTTTTT.

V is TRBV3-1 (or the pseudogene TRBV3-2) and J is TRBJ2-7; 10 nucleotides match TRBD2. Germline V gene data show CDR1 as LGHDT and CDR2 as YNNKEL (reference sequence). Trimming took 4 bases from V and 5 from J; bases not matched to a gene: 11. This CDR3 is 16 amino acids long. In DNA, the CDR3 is TGTGCCAGCAGCCCTAGGGGAACTAGCGGGACGAACGAGCAGTACTTC. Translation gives CASSPRGTSGTNEQYF.

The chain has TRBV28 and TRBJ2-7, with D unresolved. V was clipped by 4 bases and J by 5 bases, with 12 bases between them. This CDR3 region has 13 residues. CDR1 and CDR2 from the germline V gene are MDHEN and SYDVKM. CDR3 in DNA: TGTGCCAGCAGTTCCCCCCTCCACGACGAGCAGTACTTC. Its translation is CASSSPLHDEQYF.

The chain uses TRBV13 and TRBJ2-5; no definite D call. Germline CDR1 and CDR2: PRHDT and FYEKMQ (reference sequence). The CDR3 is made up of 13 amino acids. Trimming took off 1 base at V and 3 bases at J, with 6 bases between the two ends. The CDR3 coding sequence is TGTGCCAGCAGCTTAGAGGCAGAAGAGACCCAGTACTTC. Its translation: CASSLEAEETQYF.

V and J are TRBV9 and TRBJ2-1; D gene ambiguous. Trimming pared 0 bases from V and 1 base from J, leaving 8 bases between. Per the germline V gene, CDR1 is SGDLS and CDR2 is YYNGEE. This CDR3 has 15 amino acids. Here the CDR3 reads CASSVAQASYNEQFF. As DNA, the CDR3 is TGTGCCAGCAGCGTAGCCCAGGCGTCCTACAATGAGCAGTTCTTC.

DNA of the CDR3: TGTGCCAGCAGTTTTGGAAGGGATGAGCAGTTCTTC. It codes for CASSFGRDEQFF. The rearrangement uses TRBV28 and TRBJ2-1; unclear D gene. This CDR3 spans 12 amino acids. Per germline, CDR1 MDHEN and CDR2 SYDVKM. Trimming removed 3 bases from V and 8 bases from J, with 8 bases in between. The entire variable domain, with the rest obtained from reference TRBV28 and TRBJ2-1, is as follows: DVKVTQSSRYLVKRTGEKVFLECVQDMDHENMFWYRQDPGLGLRLIYFSYDVKMKEKGDIPEGYSVSREKKERFSLILESASTNQTSMYLCASSFGRDEQFFGPGTRLTVL.

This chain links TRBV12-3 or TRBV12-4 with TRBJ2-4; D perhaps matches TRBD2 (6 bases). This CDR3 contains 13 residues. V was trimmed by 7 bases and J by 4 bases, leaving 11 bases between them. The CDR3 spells CASTQRGKNIQYF. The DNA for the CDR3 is TGTGCCAGCACCCAACGGGGGAAAAACATTCAGTACTTC.

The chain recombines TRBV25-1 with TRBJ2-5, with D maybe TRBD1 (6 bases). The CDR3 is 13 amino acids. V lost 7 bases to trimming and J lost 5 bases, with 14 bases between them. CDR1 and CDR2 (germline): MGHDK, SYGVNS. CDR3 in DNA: TGTGCCAGCACCGGAACAGGGCTTGAGACCCAGTACTTC. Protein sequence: CASTGTGLETQYF.

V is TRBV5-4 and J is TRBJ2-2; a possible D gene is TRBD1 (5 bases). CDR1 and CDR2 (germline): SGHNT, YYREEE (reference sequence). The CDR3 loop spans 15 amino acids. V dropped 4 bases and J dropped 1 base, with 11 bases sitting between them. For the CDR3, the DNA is TGTGCCAGCAGCGATAGGGGTAGGAACACCGGGGAGCTGTTTTTT. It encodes CASSDRGRNTGELFF.

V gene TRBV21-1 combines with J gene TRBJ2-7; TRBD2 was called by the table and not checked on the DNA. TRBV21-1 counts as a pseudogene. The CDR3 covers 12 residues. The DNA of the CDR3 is TGTGCCAGCAGCAAAAGACTCTACGAGCAGTACTTC. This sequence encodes CASSKRLYEQYF.

CDR3 bases: TGTGCCAGCAGTCCCCGGGGCTACAATGAGCAGTTCTTC. It specifies CASSPRGYNEQFF. The V gene is TRBV27, the J gene TRBJ2-1; D possibly corresponds to TRBD2 (5 bases). The CDR3 runs to 13 residues. CDR1 and CDR2 (germline): MNHEY, SMNVEV (reference sequence). V lost 5 bases to trimming and J lost 3 bases, with 8 bases between them.

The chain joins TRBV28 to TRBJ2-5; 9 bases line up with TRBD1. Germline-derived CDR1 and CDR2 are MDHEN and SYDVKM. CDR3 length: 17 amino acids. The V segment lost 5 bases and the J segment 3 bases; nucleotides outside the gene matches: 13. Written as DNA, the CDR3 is TGTGCCAGCAGTCCCGGGACAGGGATCCCCGGGGAAGAGACCCAGTACTTC. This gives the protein CASSPGTGIPGEETQYF.

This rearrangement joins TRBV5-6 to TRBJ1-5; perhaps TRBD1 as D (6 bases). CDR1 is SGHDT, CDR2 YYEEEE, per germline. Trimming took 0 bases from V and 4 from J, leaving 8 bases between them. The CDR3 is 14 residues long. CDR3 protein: CASSLVGGNQPQHF. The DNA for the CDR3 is TGTGCCAGCAGCTTGGTAGGGGGTAATCAGCCCCAGCATTTT.

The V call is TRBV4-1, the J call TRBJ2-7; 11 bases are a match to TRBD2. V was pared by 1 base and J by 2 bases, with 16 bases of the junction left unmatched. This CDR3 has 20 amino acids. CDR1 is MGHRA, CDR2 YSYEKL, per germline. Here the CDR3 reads CASSQVTTGLAGSPAYEQYF. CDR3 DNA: TGCGCCAGCAGCCAAGTGACTACAGGACTAGCGGGCTCGCCCGCCTACGAGCAGTACTTC.

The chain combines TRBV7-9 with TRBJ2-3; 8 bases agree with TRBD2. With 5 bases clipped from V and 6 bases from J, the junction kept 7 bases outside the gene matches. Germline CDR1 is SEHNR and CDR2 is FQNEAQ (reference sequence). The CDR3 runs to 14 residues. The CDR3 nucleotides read TGTGCCAGCAGCCCTAGGCGGGGGGCGGATACGCAGTATTTT. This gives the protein CASSPRRGADTQYF.

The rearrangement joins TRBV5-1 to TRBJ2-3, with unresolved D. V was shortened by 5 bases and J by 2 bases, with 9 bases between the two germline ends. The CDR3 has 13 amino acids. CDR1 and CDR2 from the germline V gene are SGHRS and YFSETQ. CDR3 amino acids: CASREPVTDTQYF. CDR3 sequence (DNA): TGCGCCAGCAGGGAGCCCGTCACAGATACGCAGTATTTT. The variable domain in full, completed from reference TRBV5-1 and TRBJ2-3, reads KAGVTQTPRYLIKTRGQQVTLSCSPISGHRSVSWYQQTPGQGLQFLFEYFSETQRNKGNFPGRFSGRQFSNSRSEMNVSTLELGDSALYLCASREPVTDTQYFGPGTRLTVL.

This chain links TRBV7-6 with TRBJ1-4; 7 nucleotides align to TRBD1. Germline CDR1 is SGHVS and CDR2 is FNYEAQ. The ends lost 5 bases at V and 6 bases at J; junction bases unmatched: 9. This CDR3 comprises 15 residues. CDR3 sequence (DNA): TGTGCCAGCAGCCTGCGGACAGGAGGGCATGAAAAACTGTTTTTT. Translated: CASSLRTGGHEKLFF. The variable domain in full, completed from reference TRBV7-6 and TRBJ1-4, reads GAGVSQSPRYKVTKRGQDVALRCDPISGHVSLYWYRQALGQGPEFLTYFNYEAQQDKSGLPNDRFSAERPEGSISTLTIQRTEQRDSAMYRCASSLRTGGHEKLFFGSGTQLSVL.

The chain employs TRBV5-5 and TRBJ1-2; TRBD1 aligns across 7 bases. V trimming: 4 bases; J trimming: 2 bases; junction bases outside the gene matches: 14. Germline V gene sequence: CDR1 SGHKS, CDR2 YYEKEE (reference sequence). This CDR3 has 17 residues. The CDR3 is CASSPLPPQGLNYGYTF. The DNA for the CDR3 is TGTGCCAGCAGCCCCCTTCCCCCACAGGGGCTGAACTATGGCTACACCTTC. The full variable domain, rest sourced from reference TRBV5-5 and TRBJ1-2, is DAGVTQSPTHLIKTRGQQVTLRCSPISGHKSVSWYQQVLGQGPQFIFQYYEKEERGRGNFPDRFSARQFPNYSSELNVNALLLGDSALYLCASSPLPPQGLNYGYTFGSGTRLTVV.

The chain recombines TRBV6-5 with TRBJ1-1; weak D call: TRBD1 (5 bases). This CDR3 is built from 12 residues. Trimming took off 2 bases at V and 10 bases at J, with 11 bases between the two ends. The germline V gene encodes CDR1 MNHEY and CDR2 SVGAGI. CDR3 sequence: CASSYLRDRAFF. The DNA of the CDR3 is TGTGCCAGCAGTTACCTCCGGGACCGAGCTTTCTTT.

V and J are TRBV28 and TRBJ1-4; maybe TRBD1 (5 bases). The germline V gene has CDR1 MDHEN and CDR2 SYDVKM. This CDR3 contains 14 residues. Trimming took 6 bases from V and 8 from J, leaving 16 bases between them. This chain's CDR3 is CASSFGGFREKLFF. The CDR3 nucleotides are TGTGCCAGCAGCTTCGGGGGGTTTCGAGAAAAACTGTTTTTT.

The CDR3 DNA reads as TGCGCCAGCAGCCATGCCAGAACCTCTGGGGCCAACGTCCTGACTTTC. Translation: CASSHARTSGANVLTF. The chain uses TRBV4-1 and TRBJ2-6; D uncertain. In germline, CDR1 is MGHRA, CDR2 YSYEKL. The CDR3 loop spans 16 amino acids. V was trimmed by 3 bases and J by 0 bases, leaving 9 bases between them.

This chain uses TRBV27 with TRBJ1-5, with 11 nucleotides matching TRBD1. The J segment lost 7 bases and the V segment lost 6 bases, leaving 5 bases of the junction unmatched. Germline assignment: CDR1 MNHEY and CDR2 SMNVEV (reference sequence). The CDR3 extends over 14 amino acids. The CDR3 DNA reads TGTGCCAGCAGGGGGACAGGGGGGTTACAGCCCCAGCATTTT. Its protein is CASRGTGGLQPQHF.

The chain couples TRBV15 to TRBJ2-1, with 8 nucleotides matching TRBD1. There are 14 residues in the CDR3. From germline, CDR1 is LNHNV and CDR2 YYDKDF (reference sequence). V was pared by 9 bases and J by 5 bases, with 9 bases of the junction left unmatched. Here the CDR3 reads CATTDRGPNNEQFF. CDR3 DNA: TGTGCCACAACTGACAGGGGCCCTAACAATGAGCAGTTCTTC.

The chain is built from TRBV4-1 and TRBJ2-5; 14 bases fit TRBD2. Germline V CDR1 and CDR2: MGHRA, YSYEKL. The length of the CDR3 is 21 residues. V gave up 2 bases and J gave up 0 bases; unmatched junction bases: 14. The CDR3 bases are TGCGCCAGCAGCCAACCCCCAACAGGACTAGCGGGGGGCGACGACCAAGAGACCCAGTACTTC. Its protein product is CASSQPPTGLAGGDDQETQYF.

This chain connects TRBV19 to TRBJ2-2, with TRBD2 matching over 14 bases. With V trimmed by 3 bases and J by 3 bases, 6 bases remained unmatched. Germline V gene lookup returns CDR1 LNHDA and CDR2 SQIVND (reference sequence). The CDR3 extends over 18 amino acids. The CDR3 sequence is CASSIGLAGGVDTGELFF. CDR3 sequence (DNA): TGTGCCAGTAGTATCGGACTAGCGGGAGGAGTAGACACCGGGGAGCTGTTTTTT.

The CDR3 nucleotides are TGCGCCAGCACTGAGAGTGCAGGGGTGACCGGGGAGCTGTTTTTT. Translated, it gives CASTESAGVTGELFF. This chain joins TRBV5-1 and TRBJ2-2; a possible D gene is TRBD1 (6 bases). The germline gives CDR1 SGHRS, CDR2 YFSETQ. Trimming pared 6 bases from V and 5 bases from J, leaving 17 bases between. The CDR3 sequence is 15 residues long.

This chain's CDR3 is CASSQGLPAEAFF. CDR3 bases: TGTGCCAGCAGCCAAGGGTTGCCAGCTGAAGCTTTCTTT. The chain links TRBV3-1 (or the pseudogene TRBV3-2) to TRBJ1-1; D remains unclear. The germline V gene encodes CDR1 LGHDT and CDR2 YNNKEL (reference sequence). CDR3 length equals 13 residues. Trimming took 1 base from V and 6 from J, leaving 9 bases between them.

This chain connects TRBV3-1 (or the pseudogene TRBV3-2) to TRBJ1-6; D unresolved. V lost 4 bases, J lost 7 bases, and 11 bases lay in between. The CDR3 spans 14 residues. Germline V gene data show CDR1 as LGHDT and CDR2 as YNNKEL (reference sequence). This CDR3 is CASSLSHRNSPLHF. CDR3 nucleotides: TGTGCCAGCAGCCTAAGTCATAGGAATTCACCCCTCCACTTT.

The CDR3 spells CASSQSGQGGEQYF. The CDR3 DNA is TGTGCCAGCAGCCAATCGGGACAGGGTGGCGAGCAGTACTTC. The chain uses TRBV3-1 (or the pseudogene TRBV3-2) and TRBJ2-7; 9 nucleotides agree with TRBD1. Losses at the gene ends were 2 bases for V and 6 bases for J; bases not matched to a gene: 5. Germline-derived CDR1 and CDR2 are LGHDT and YNNKEL (reference sequence). The length of the CDR3 is 14 residues.